A selection of T cell receptor beta chains follows, all from one sample in a study of T-cell memory formation after mild COVID-19. Each CDR3 protein gets one entry after TCRdb re-called the 5' RACE reads with MiXCR. The sample has approximately 340,000 distinct CDR3 sequences, 13% seen once. Sequenced material: PBMCs or a T cell subset sorted from them (not recorded which). These receptors came from a man younger than 35 who had mild COVID-19 (a few samples of this study predate the infection). Cell type and time point are not known. CDR3s include the opening cysteine and the closing phenylalanine or tryptophan. Each record gives: D gene, clone size, CDR3 length, J gene, V gene, CDR3 DNA, CDR3 protein. D genes are given only for firm matches. Part of the rows lack a size; the others show once, few, many or a class for expanded clones.

d_gene: TRBD1
abundance: few
len: 17
j_gene: TRBJ1-6
v_gene: TRBV6-6
CDR3nt: TGTGCCAGCAGGGACCGAGCGAGCAGGGGGCCTGATTCACCCCTCCACTTT
CDR3aa: CASRDRASRGPDSPLHF

d_gene: NA
abundance: few
len: 14
j_gene: TRBJ2-5
v_gene: TRBV5-1
CDR3nt: TGCGCCAGCAAGTACGGGGAGGTAGTGGAGACCCAGTACTTC
CDR3aa: CASKYGEVVETQYF

d_gene: TRBD1
abundance: NA
len: 16
j_gene: TRBJ2-6
v_gene: TRBV10-3
CDR3nt: TGTGCCATCAGTGACTCAGGGGGCGCTGGGGCCAACGTCCTGACTTTC
CDR3aa: CAISDSGGAGANVLTF

d_gene: NA
abundance: few
len: 14
j_gene: TRBJ2-2
v_gene: TRBV11-1
CDR3nt: TGTGCCAGCAGCCCCTCGGTGGTCTTTGGGGAGCTGTTTTTT
CDR3aa: CASSPSVVFGELFF

d_gene: TRBD2
abundance: NA
len: 16
j_gene: TRBJ2-3
v_gene: TRBV9
CDR3nt: TGTGCCAGCAGCGTAGTGGGCGGGGGGCCGGCAGATACGCAGTATTTT
CDR3aa: CASSVVGGGPADTQYF

d_gene: NA
abundance: NA
len: 13
j_gene: TRBJ2-5
v_gene: TRBV14
CDR3nt: TGTGCCAGCAGCCAAACCCCCGGGGGGACCCAGTACTTC
CDR3aa: CASSQTPGGTQYF

d_gene: NA
abundance: NA
len: 13
j_gene: TRBJ2-3
v_gene: TRBV24-1
CDR3nt: TGTGCCACCGGGACGGCTAGCACAGATACGCAGTATTTT
CDR3aa: CATGTASTDTQYF

d_gene: NA
abundance: few
len: 12
j_gene: TRBJ2-3
v_gene: TRBV11-2
CDR3nt: TGTGCCAGCAGCTTAGGTTTGGGTACGCAGTATTTT
CDR3aa: CASSLGLGTQYF

d_gene: NA
abundance: NA
len: 16
j_gene: TRBJ2-7
v_gene: TRBV4-1
CDR3nt: TGCGCCAGCAGCCAAGGGCTCGGGACTTCCGCTTACGAGCAGTACTTC
CDR3aa: CASSQGLGTSAYEQYF

d_gene: NA
abundance: NA
len: 14
j_gene: TRBJ2-5
v_gene: TRBV7-6
CDR3nt: TGTGCCAGCGGCGCCCGCGGGGCACTTGGGACCCAGTACTTC
CDR3aa: CASGARGALGTQYF

d_gene: NA
abundance: many
len: 14
j_gene: TRBJ2-5
v_gene: TRBV7-9
CDR3nt: TGTGCCAGCAGAAAGACAGGACCCCAAGAGACCCAGTACTTC
CDR3aa: CASRKTGPQETQYF

d_gene: TRBD2
abundance: few
len: 15
j_gene: TRBJ2-3
v_gene: TRBV2
CDR3nt: TGTGCCAGCAGTGACGGACTAGCGTTGACAGATACGCAGTATTTT
CDR3aa: CASSDGLALTDTQYF

d_gene: TRBD1
abundance: NA
len: 15
j_gene: TRBJ2-5
v_gene: TRBV7-2
CDR3nt: TGTGCCAGCAGCTCGAATGGGGGACAGGGGGGGACCCAGTACTTC
CDR3aa: CASSSNGGQGGTQYF

d_gene: NA
abundance: NA
len: 16
j_gene: TRBJ1-3
v_gene: TRBV9
CDR3nt: TGTGCCAGCAGCGTAGGTAACCCTGACTCTGGAAACACCATATATTTT
CDR3aa: CASSVGNPDSGNTIYF

d_gene: NA
abundance: NA
len: 14
j_gene: TRBJ2-7
v_gene: TRBV4-1
CDR3nt: TGCGCCAGCAGCCAAGACGGGGTAGCCTACGAGCAGTACTTC
CDR3aa: CASSQDGVAYEQYF